This note documents a single TCR beta chain sequence. Antigen specificity is unknown. The V end lost 6 bases, the J end lost 4 bases, and 12 bases lay between the germline ends. This CDR3 is built from 13 residues. Germline V gene data show CDR1 as SNHLY and CDR2 as FYNNEI. This entry belongs to a study of T cell responses to AZD1222 COVID-19 vaccine. Study-wide points: At baseline, seropositivity was found in only a handful of AZD1222 recipients. Vaccine-related CD4 TCRs covered spike, predominating at 160-218 and 743-854. The repertoires were collected only after the peak T cell response.

Only in-frame clones appear in the TCRdb table, and some are missing; sequencing was by immunoSEQ multiplex PCR. The table lists some 170,000 clones, 80% to 90% of them singletons. The input for sequencing was peripheral blood, taken 28 days after the second dose of the MenACWY control vaccine. The receptor comes from an adult who received the MenACWY meningococcal vaccine as a control. The V call is TRBV2, the J call TRBJ1-1, with D uncertain. The CDR3 reads CASSPNTGTEAFF. The DNA of the CDR3 is TGTGCCAGCAGCCCCAATACGGGCACTGAAGCTTTCTTT.